Listed below are T cell receptor beta chains from one sample, sequenced in a study of blood T cell repertoires in COVID-19. The repertoire was sequenced with immunoSEQ multiplex PCR; TCRdb's copy has only in-frame clones and lacks some. The sample contains under 200,000 clones, approximately 91% of which appear only once. Sequencing was performed on PBMCs or T cells enriched from blood (not recorded which). All receptors come from a woman aged 18-35 years who had recovered from COVID-19. Both conserved end residues are part of each CDR3. D genes are given only for firm matches. Some rows mark clone size as missing; the rest say once, few, many or name a class of expanded clone.

abundance: .
v_gene: TRBV6-6
d_gene: .
j_gene: TRBJ2-7
CDR3aa: CASSWGDSAEQYF
CDR3nt: TGTGCCAGCAGTTGGGGTGACAGCGCCGAGCAGTACTTC

abundance: .
v_gene: TRBV2
d_gene: TRBD1
j_gene: TRBJ2-6
CDR3aa: CASRGQGFSGANVLTF
CDR3nt: TGTGCCAGCAGGGGACAGGGCTTCTCCGGGGCCAACGTCCTGACTTTC

abundance: .
v_gene: TRBV5-1
d_gene: .
j_gene: TRBJ2-3
CDR3aa: CASTVLEETDTQYF
CDR3nt: TGCGCCAGCACCGTTTTAGAGGAAACAGATACGCAGTATTTT

abundance: .
v_gene: TRBV6-1
d_gene: TRBD2
j_gene: TRBJ2-1
CDR3aa: CASSEAGTRYEQFF
CDR3nt: TGTGCCAGCAGTGAAGCCGGGACTAGGTATGAGCAGTTCTTC

abundance: .
v_gene: TRBV7-9
d_gene: TRBD1
j_gene: TRBJ1-6
CDR3aa: CASSPWDRGSSPLHF
CDR3nt: TGTGCCAGCAGCCCTTGGGACAGGGGGAGTTCACCCCTCCACTTT

abundance: .
v_gene: TRBV30
d_gene: .
j_gene: TRBJ2-1
CDR3aa: CAWARSRIINEQFF
CDR3nt: TGTGCCTGGGCCCGTAGCAGAATCATCAATGAGCAGTTCTTC

abundance: few
v_gene: TRBV11-2
d_gene: .
j_gene: TRBJ2-7
CDR3aa: CASSLDRFYYLPGYEQYF
CDR3nt: TGTGCCAGCAGCTTAGATCGGTTCTACTACCTCCCTGGGTACGAGCAGTACTTC

abundance: .
v_gene: TRBV6-4
d_gene: .
j_gene: TRBJ2-6
CDR3aa: CASSDSQHSGANVLTF
CDR3nt: TGTGCCAGCAGTGACTCACAGCACTCTGGGGCCAACGTCCTGACTTTC

abundance: once
v_gene: TRBV7-9
d_gene: .
j_gene: TRBJ1-4
CDR3aa: CASSQTREKEKLFF
CDR3nt: TGTGCCAGCAGCCAAACTCGGGAGAAGGAAAAACTGTTTTTT

abundance: many
v_gene: TRBV24-1
d_gene: .
j_gene: TRBJ2-2
CDR3aa: CATSENADSTGELFF
CDR3nt: TGTGCCACCAGTGAAAACGCAGACAGCACCGGGGAGCTGTTTTTT

abundance: .
v_gene: TRBV11-3
d_gene: TRBD2
j_gene: TRBJ2-3
CDR3aa: CASSSTSSGRILYF
CDR3nt: TGTGCCAGCAGCTCGACCTCTAGCGGGAGAATACTGTATTTT

abundance: .
v_gene: TRBV6-1
d_gene: .
j_gene: TRBJ2-1
CDR3aa: CASSERSFEQFF
CDR3nt: TGTGCCAGCAGTGAACGGAGTTTTGAGCAGTTCTTC

abundance: .
v_gene: TRBV3-1/TRBV3-2
d_gene: TRBD2
j_gene: TRBJ2-3
CDR3aa: CASGSGIPGLHTDTQYF
CDR3nt: TGTGCCAGCGGTAGCGGGATCCCGGGCCTACACACAGATACGCAGTATTTT

abundance: .
v_gene: TRBV13
d_gene: .
j_gene: TRBJ1-6
CDR3aa: CASSFSGNSPLHF
CDR3nt: TGTGCCAGCAGTTTTTCAGGGAATTCACCCCTCCACTTT

abundance: .
v_gene: TRBV15
d_gene: TRBD1
j_gene: TRBJ1-2
CDR3aa: CATSRASGTGLDDGYTF
CDR3nt: TGTGCCACCAGCAGAGCCTCCGGGACAGGGCTAGACGATGGCTACACCTTC

abundance: .
v_gene: TRBV6-5
d_gene: .
j_gene: TRBJ1-1
CDR3aa: CASSYPGRGTEAFF
CDR3nt: TGTGCCAGCAGTTACCCCGGGAGGGGCACTGAAGCTTTCTTT

abundance: .
v_gene: TRBV5-5
d_gene: TRBD1
j_gene: TRBJ1-1
CDR3aa: CASSLGVARDRPPEAFF
CDR3nt: TGTGCCAGCAGCTTGGGGGTCGCCCGGGACAGGCCCCCTGAAGCTTTCTTT

abundance: .
v_gene: TRBV9
d_gene: TRBD2
j_gene: TRBJ2-1
CDR3aa: CASSGPGLAQRGEQFF
CDR3nt: TGTGCCAGCAGCGGCCCCGGACTAGCGCAAAGAGGTGAGCAGTTCTTC

abundance: .
v_gene: TRBV2
d_gene: TRBD2
j_gene: TRBJ2-2
CDR3aa: CASTYGRNNGELFF
CDR3nt: TGTGCCAGCACGTACGGGAGGAATAACGGGGAGCTGTTTTTT

abundance: .
v_gene: TRBV28
d_gene: TRBD1
j_gene: TRBJ2-5
CDR3aa: CASRSGQGAQETQYF
CDR3nt: TGTGCCAGCAGGTCGGGACAGGGGGCGCAAGAGACCCAGTACTTC

abundance: .
v_gene: TRBV19
d_gene: .
j_gene: TRBJ2-1
CDR3aa: CASSPTNDEQFF
CDR3nt: TGTGCCAGTAGTCCAACAAACGATGAGCAGTTCTTC

abundance: .
v_gene: TRBV19
d_gene: TRBD2
j_gene: TRBJ2-2
CDR3aa: CASSSTRTSGRRTPGELFF
CDR3nt: TGTGCCAGTAGTTCAACTCGGACTAGCGGGAGAAGGACCCCCGGGGAGCTGTTTTTT

abundance: .
v_gene: TRBV9
d_gene: .
j_gene: TRBJ2-7
CDR3aa: CASSVAGGGAYEQYF
CDR3nt: TGTGCCAGCAGCGTAGCAGGAGGGGGCGCCTACGAGCAGTACTTC

abundance: .
v_gene: TRBV28
d_gene: .
j_gene: TRBJ1-3
CDR3aa: CASSFPVGASGNTIYF
CDR3nt: TGTGCCAGCAGTTTCCCTGTGGGCGCCTCTGGAAACACCATATATTTT

abundance: .
v_gene: TRBV7-8
d_gene: TRBD1
j_gene: TRBJ2-7
CDR3aa: CASSLEGQGRPYEQYF
CDR3nt: TGTGCCAGCAGCTTAGAGGGACAGGGCCGACCCTACGAGCAGTACTTC

abundance: .
v_gene: TRBV2
d_gene: TRBD1
j_gene: TRBJ2-7
CDR3aa: CASSLRDSSYEQYF
CDR3nt: TGTGCCAGCAGCCTCCGGGACAGCTCCTACGAGCAGTACTTC

abundance: .
v_gene: TRBV25-1
d_gene: TRBD1
j_gene: TRBJ1-6
CDR3aa: CASSVGTVNSPLHF
CDR3nt: TGTGCCAGCAGTGTCGGGACAGTTAATTCACCCCTCCACTTT

abundance: few
v_gene: TRBV27
d_gene: .
j_gene: TRBJ2-7
CDR3aa: CASKAISPEGLYEQYF
CDR3nt: TGTGCCAGTAAGGCAATCAGTCCCGAGGGACTCTACGAGCAGTACTTC

abundance: .
v_gene: TRBV6-4
d_gene: .
j_gene: TRBJ2-1
CDR3aa: CASSRTADVDEQFF
CDR3nt: TGTGCCAGCAGTAGGACTGCCGATGTGGATGAGCAGTTCTTC

abundance: .
v_gene: TRBV7-9
d_gene: TRBD1
j_gene: TRBJ1-1
CDR3aa: CASSRTGWGEAFF
CDR3nt: TGTGCCAGCAGCCGGACAGGGTGGGGTGAAGCTTTCTTT

abundance: .
v_gene: TRBV7-2
d_gene: TRBD1
j_gene: TRBJ2-2
CDR3aa: CASSEQGQITGELFF
CDR3nt: TGTGCCAGCAGCGAACAGGGACAGATCACCGGGGAGCTGTTTTTT

abundance: once
v_gene: TRBV7-2
d_gene: TRBD1
j_gene: TRBJ1-6
CDR3aa: CASSSPTTGGSSPLHF
CDR3nt: TGTGCCAGCAGCTCGCCGACGACAGGGGGCAGTTCACCCCTCCACTTT

abundance: few
v_gene: TRBV19
d_gene: TRBD1
j_gene: TRBJ2-3
CDR3aa: CASQGDRATDTQYF
CDR3nt: TGTGCCAGTCAAGGGGACAGGGCGACAGATACGCAGTATTTT

abundance: .
v_gene: TRBV13
d_gene: TRBD2
j_gene: TRBJ2-7
CDR3aa: CASSLGLAAYEQYF
CDR3nt: TGTGCCAGCAGCCTGGGACTAGCGGCCTACGAGCAGTACTTC

abundance: .
v_gene: TRBV27
d_gene: .
j_gene: TRBJ2-1
CDR3aa: CASSFGAISYNEQFF
CDR3nt: TGTGCCAGCAGTTTTGGGGCCATCTCCTACAATGAGCAGTTCTTC

abundance: .
v_gene: TRBV25-1
d_gene: .
j_gene: TRBJ2-7
CDR3aa: CASSKPGTHYEQYF
CDR3nt: TGTGCCAGCAGTAAACCCGGGACACACTACGAGCAGTACTTC

abundance: .
v_gene: TRBV9
d_gene: .
j_gene: TRBJ2-7
CDR3aa: CADRTRRPYEQYF
CDR3nt: TGTGCCGACCGTACGCGGAGGCCGTACGAGCAGTACTTC

abundance: few
v_gene: TRBV5-4
d_gene: .
j_gene: TRBJ2-2
CDR3aa: CASSPVQVTTGELFF
CDR3nt: TGTGCCAGCAGCCCGGTACAGGTAACCACCGGGGAGCTGTTTTTT

abundance: .
v_gene: TRBV30
d_gene: .
j_gene: TRBJ2-6
CDR3aa: CAWSAGGVGANVLTF
CDR3nt: TGTGCCTGGAGTGCCGGAGGAGTCGGGGCCAACGTCCTGACTTTC

abundance: .
v_gene: TRBV5-4
d_gene: TRBD2
j_gene: TRBJ2-1
CDR3aa: CASSLYLTAGSEQFF
CDR3nt: TGTGCCAGCAGCTTGTACCTAACAGCGGGAAGTGAGCAGTTCTTC

abundance: .
v_gene: TRBV2
d_gene: .
j_gene: TRBJ1-1
CDR3aa: CASSETGYTEAFF
CDR3nt: TGTGCCAGCAGTGAAACAGGGTACACTGAAGCTTTCTTT

abundance: once
v_gene: TRBV5-4
d_gene: .
j_gene: TRBJ2-6
CDR3aa: CASSLDLSSGANVLTF
CDR3nt: TGTGCCAGCAGCTTGGATTTGTCATCTGGGGCCAACGTCCTGACTTTC

abundance: .
v_gene: TRBV11-2
d_gene: .
j_gene: TRBJ2-5
CDR3aa: CASSLGGPQETQYF
CDR3nt: TGTGCCAGCAGCTTAGGGGGGCCCCAAGAGACCCAGTACTTC

abundance: few
v_gene: TRBV15
d_gene: TRBD1
j_gene: TRBJ2-7
CDR3aa: CATSREGGMYEQYF
CDR3nt: TGTGCCACCAGCAGAGAAGGGGGCATGTACGAGCAGTACTTC

abundance: once
v_gene: TRBV13
d_gene: TRBD2
j_gene: TRBJ2-1
CDR3aa: CASSFSSGRVYNEQFF
CDR3nt: TGTGCCAGCAGCTTTTCTAGCGGGAGAGTCTACAATGAGCAGTTCTTC